This T cell receptor (beta chain) was captured by sequencing in a study of molecular identifiers for immune sequencing clone quantification. As concerns this clonotype: A much larger clone lies one base from this, so it may be a read error. No DNA is shown, since the ends of the CDR3 on it are uncertain; the CDR3 is the one TCRdb lists.

In germline, CDR1 is SGHRS, CDR2 YFSETQ. The CDR3 is 18 residues long, ends included. TCRdb fed the PCR reads into MiXCR, producing one record per CDR3 protein. The sample shows 88,000 or so distinct CDR3 sequences, over 20% of them seen only once. The material sequenced was naive CD8+ T cells from blood, with Jurkat cell RNA spiked in. The sample's subset: FACS-sorted CD8+CD4-CCR7+CD45RA+ naive T cells. This TCR was sampled from a human donor in good health. Some libraries in this study had Jurkat cell RNA spiked in. The V and J genes are TRBV5-1 and TRBJ2-7; TRBD2 reflects the table's D call only, with no check against the DNA. The chain's CDR3 is CASSPLAAVGLGSYEQCF.